These T cell receptor beta chains were read from a single sample in a study of technical replicates of blood from a handful of donors. Only in-frame clones appear in the TCRdb table, and some are missing; sequencing was by immunoSEQ multiplex PCR. The sample yields around 67,000 clones, approximately 86% seen once. Material for sequencing was PBMCs. The receptors were sampled from a human donor in good health. Some clones in this sample may be carry-over from other donors' samples. CDR3s include the opening cysteine and the closing phenylalanine or tryptophan. D genes are given only for firm matches. The size field is filled for only some rows; it gives once, few, many or a size class.

NA | TRBD1 | TRBJ1-2 | TRBV2 | CARTLPPGQSDTF | TGTGCCAGAACACTCCCACCGGGACAGTCCGACACCTTC
NA | NA | TRBJ2-5 | TRBV4-1 | CASSLWGETSQETQYF | TGCGCCAGCAGCCTCTGGGGGGAGACTAGCCAAGAGACCCAGTACTTC
NA | NA | TRBJ1-3 | TRBV15 | CATSRDGGAGNTIYF | TGTGCCACCAGCAGAGATGGAGGGGCCGGAAACACCATATATTTT
NA | NA | TRBJ2-1 | TRBV27 | CASSLGGAWQFF | TGTGCCAGCAGTTTAGGTGGGGCATGGCAGTTCTTC
NA | NA | TRBJ1-6 | TRBV6-1 | CASSEWSISSYNSPLHF | TGTGCCAGCAGTGAATGGAGTATTAGCTCCTATAATTCACCCCTCCACTTT
NA | NA | TRBJ1-6 | TRBV6-1 | CASRDWGDRNSPLHF | TGTGCCAGCAGGGATTGGGGGGATCGTAATTCACCCCTCCACTTT
NA | TRBD2 | TRBJ2-3 | TRBV7-9 | CASSLILAGEDTQYF | TGTGCCAGCAGCTTGATACTAGCGGGAGAGGATACGCAGTATTTT
once | NA | TRBJ1-2 | TRBV18 | CASSQFGAGSNYGYTF | TGTGCCAGCTCACAGTTTGGGGCAGGCTCTAACTATGGCTACACCTTC
NA | NA | TRBJ2-2 | TRBV2 | CASSEESVDTGELFF | TGTGCCAGCAGTGAAGAGAGTGTAGACACCGGGGAGCTGTTTTTT
NA | NA | TRBJ2-7 | TRBV27 | CATARVSVYEQYF | TGTGCCACGGCGAGGGTATCAGTCTACGAGCAGTACTTC
NA | TRBD1 | TRBJ1-3 | TRBV13 | CASRDTYRGRGNTIYF | TGTGCCAGCAGGGATACCTACAGGGGGCGCGGAAACACCATATATTTT
NA | TRBD1 | TRBJ2-2 | TRBV7-3 | CASSLTPGQGLGTGELFF | TGTGCCAGCAGCTTAACACCGGGACAGGGCTTGGGCACCGGGGAGCTGTTTTTT
NA | NA | TRBJ2-3 | TRBV6-1 | CASLRDWGADTQYF | TGTGCCAGCCTCCGGGACTGGGGGGCAGATACGCAGTATTTT
NA | TRBD1 | TRBJ2-1 | TRBV18 | CASSPDRVHNEQFF | TGTGCCAGCTCGCCCGACAGGGTTCACAATGAGCAGTTCTTC
NA | TRBD1 | TRBJ2-2 | TRBV11-1 | CASSPGTAPGELFF | TGTGCCAGCAGCCCCGGGACAGCCCCCGGGGAGCTGTTTTTT
NA | TRBD2 | TRBJ2-3 | TRBV7-8 | CASSLATSGSTDTQYF | TGTGCCAGCAGCTTAGCGACTAGCGGTAGCACAGATACGCAGTATTTT
NA | TRBD1 | TRBJ2-7 | TRBV12-5 | CASGWTGAYEQYF | TGTGCTAGTGGCTGGACAGGGGCGTACGAGCAGTACTTC
NA | NA | TRBJ2-7 | TRBV6-5 | CASRYQGGSYEQYF | TGTGCCAGCAGGTACCAGGGCGGCTCCTACGAGCAGTACTTC
NA | NA | TRBJ2-4 | TRBV6-1 | CASSETDGGTLAKNIQYF | TGTGCCAGCAGTGAGACAGACGGGGGGACATTAGCCAAAAACATTCAGTACTTC
NA | TRBD1 | TRBJ1-2 | TRBV7-2 | CASSLGGQARGYTF | TGTGCCAGCAGCTTAGGTGGACAGGCACGAGGCTACACCTTC
NA | TRBD1 | TRBJ2-2 | TRBV9 | CASSASRDRGHQWYTGELFF | TGTGCCAGCAGCGCCTCCCGGGACAGGGGGCATCAATGGTACACCGGGGAGCTGTTTTTT
NA | NA | TRBJ2-2 | TRBV4-2 | CASSQDGRGYGELFF | TGTGCCAGCAGCCAAGATGGCAGAGGGTACGGGGAGCTGTTTTTT
NA | NA | TRBJ2-7 | TRBV9 | CASTPPDYEQYF | TGTGCCAGCACCCCCCCAGATTACGAGCAGTACTTC
NA | TRBD2 | TRBJ2-3 | TRBV7-8 | CASSPRGGPPRGTDTQYF | TGTGCCAGCAGCCCGCGCGGGGGGCCTCCGAGAGGCACAGATACGCAGTATTTT
NA | NA | TRBJ2-5 | TRBV5-8 | CASSVGTYKGGQYF | TGTGCCAGCAGCGTCGGGACGTACAAAGGGGGCCAGTACTTC
NA | TRBD1 | TRBJ1-2 | TRBV18 | CASSPQGTGDNYGYTF | TGTGCCAGCTCACCGCAGGGGACAGGGGATAATTATGGCTACACCTTC
NA | TRBD2 | TRBJ2-7 | TRBV7-2 | CASSSPQRGRDYEQYF | TGTGCCAGCAGCTCCCCCCAGCGGGGGCGTGACTACGAGCAGTACTTC
NA | TRBD1 | TRBJ1-2 | TRBV30 | CAWDRGQANYGYTF | TGTGCCTGGGACCGTGGACAGGCTAACTATGGCTACACCTTC
NA | TRBD2 | TRBJ2-2 | TRBV11-3 | CASSLGTSDTGELFF | TGTGCCAGCAGCTTGGGGACTAGCGATACCGGGGAGCTGTTTTTT
NA | TRBD1 | TRBJ1-2 | TRBV6-5 | CASSLGQGAGGYTF | TGTGCCAGCAGTCTGGGACAGGGGGCAGGGGGCTACACCTTC
NA | NA | TRBJ2-5 | TRBV5-8 | CASSLSGDSLETQYF | TGTGCCAGCAGCTTGAGTGGCGACAGTCTTGAGACCCAGTACTTC
NA | NA | TRBJ1-3 | TRBV19 | CASSMETLSSGNTIYF | TGTGCCAGTAGTATGGAGACGCTGAGCTCTGGAAACACCATATATTTT
NA | TRBD1 | TRBJ2-3 | TRBV9 | CASSVEGQGATDTQYF | TGTGCCAGCAGCGTAGAGGGACAGGGGGCAACAGATACGCAGTATTTT
NA | NA | TRBJ2-7 | TRBV14 | CASSQDTSSVSYEQYF | TGTGCCAGCAGCCAAGATACGTCTAGCGTCTCCTACGAGCAGTACTTC
NA | NA | TRBJ1-1 | TRBV29-1 | CSAQGTEAFF | TGCAGCGCCCAGGGGACTGAAGCTTTCTTT
NA | TRBD2 | TRBJ2-3 | TRBV10-3 | CAISEIAGTDTQYF | TGTGCCATCAGTGAAATAGCGGGAACAGATACGCAGTATTTT
NA | TRBD2 | TRBJ2-1 | TRBV2 | CASSERSSGVGEQFF | TGTGCCAGCAGTGAAAGGTCTAGCGGGGTGGGTGAGCAGTTCTTC
NA | TRBD1 | TRBJ1-2 | TRBV6-5 | CASRYDREIGGYTF | TGTGCCAGCAGATACGACAGGGAGATCGGTGGCTACACCTTC
NA | TRBD2 | TRBJ2-7 | TRBV14 | CASSPRTSGRAGEQYF | TGTGCCAGCAGCCCCCGGACTAGCGGGAGGGCCGGGGAGCAGTACTTC
NA | TRBD1 | TRBJ1-5 | TRBV30 | CAWSVRGRGGFQPQHF | TGTGCCTGGAGTGTACGAGGTAGAGGGGGCTTTCAGCCCCAGCATTTT
NA | TRBD2 | TRBJ2-3 | TRBV15 | CATSRDSGGSSDTQYF | TGTGCCACCAGCAGAGACAGCGGGGGTTCGTCAGATACGCAGTATTTT
medium-sized | TRBD2 | TRBJ2-7 | TRBV2 | CASSEAGLVSGEQYF | TGTGCCAGCAGTGAGGCGGGACTAGTCAGCGGCGAGCAGTACTTC
NA | TRBD2 | TRBJ2-1 | TRBV18 | CASSPVETSGQGEQFF | TGTGCCAGCTCACCCGTTGAGACTAGCGGGCAGGGTGAGCAGTTCTTC
NA | NA | TRBJ1-2 | TRBV2 | CASSSDFRFYGYTF | TGTGCCAGCAGTTCTGATTTTCGGTTCTATGGCTACACCTTC
NA | TRBD1 | TRBJ1-4 | TRBV4-1 | CASSLGQGYEKLFF | TGCGCCAGCAGCCTAGGACAGGGGTATGAAAAACTGTTTTTT
once | NA | TRBJ2-2 | TRBV19 | CASSMSRVANTGELFF | TGTGCCAGTAGTATGTCGAGGGTCGCGAACACCGGGGAGCTGTTTTTT
few | NA | TRBJ1-1 | TRBV6-5 | CASSRPGGTEAFF | TGTGCCAGCAGTCGACCAGGAGGGACTGAAGCTTTCTTT
NA | TRBD1 | TRBJ2-7 | TRBV27 | CASSLLAGGSYEQYF | TGTGCCAGCAGTTTATTGGCAGGGGGCTCCTACGAGCAGTACTTC
NA | TRBD2 | TRBJ2-2 | TRBV11-1 | CASSQTAGANTGELFF | TGTGCCAGCAGCCAAACAGCGGGGGCGAACACCGGGGAGCTGTTTTTT